One sample yielded the 21 T cell receptor beta chains listed below, sequenced in a study of cytomegalovirus exposure and HLA in healthy donors. Clones were read by immunoSEQ multiplex PCR, and TCRdb kept only the in-frame ones, dropping some. The sample records about 76,000 clones, around 95% being singletons. The sample taken for sequencing was PBMCs. All receptors come from a woman between 18 and 29 years old in good health and CMV-seropositive.

The chain couples TRBV10-1 to TRBJ2-7; TRBD2 matches 10 bases. Unmatched junction bases numbered 6, after V lost 2 bases and J lost 2 bases. Germline lookup yields CDR1 WNHNN and CDR2 SYGVQD (reference sequence). CDR3 length: 16 residues. This CDR3 reads CASSEQTSGPTYEQYF. The CDR3, as DNA: TGCGCCAGCAGTGAGCAGACTAGCGGGCCAACCTACGAGCAGTACTTC.

V usage is TRBV6-4 and J usage is TRBJ2-1, with D perhaps matching TRBD2 (6 bases). The CDR3 runs to 15 residues. V was cut by 0 bases and J by 5 bases, with 11 bases left in between. Germline V lookup: CDR1 MRHNA, CDR2 SNTAGT. Here the CDR3 reads CASSDSSGANNEQFF. As DNA, the CDR3 is TGTGCCAGCAGTGACTCGTCGGGAGCCAACAATGAGCAGTTCTTC.

The rearrangement links TRBV2 to TRBJ1-5; 7 positions match TRBD1. Germline CDR1 SNHLY, CDR2 FYNNEI. V dropped 5 bases and J dropped 6; count of bases not matched to a gene: 13. This CDR3 has 16 residues. CDR3 sequence reads: CASSNSAQGITQPQHF. In nucleotides, the CDR3 is TGTGCCAGCAGTAACTCCGCACAGGGGATCACTCAGCCCCAGCATTTT.

The rearrangement joins TRBV11-2 to TRBJ2-3; possible D gene TRBD2, 5 bases. Germline CDR1 SGHAT, CDR2 FQNNGV. The CDR3 is 16 amino acids. Trimming removed 5 bases from V and 11 bases from J, with 26 bases in between. Written as DNA, the CDR3 is TGTGCCAGCAGCCCGGGGTCGGGGTTGGTTGTCGAGATGCAGTATTTT. Translating it yields CASSPGSGLVVEMQYF. Full variable domain (remainder filled in from reference TRBV11-2 and TRBJ2-3): EAGVAQSPRYKIIEKRQSVAFWCNPISGHATLYWYQQILGQGPKLLIQFQNNGVVDDSQLPKDRFSAERLKGVDSTLKIQPAKLEDSAVYLCASSPGSGLVVEMQYFGPGTRLTVL.

The rearrangement joins TRBV13 to TRBJ1-1, with 12 positions matching TRBD1. The germline V gene has CDR1 PRHDT and CDR2 FYEKMQ (reference sequence). The CDR3 has 17 amino acids. With V trimmed by 5 bases and J by 2 bases, 9 bases remained unmatched. The CDR3 nucleotides are TGTGCCAGCAGCCGGGCCGGGACAGGGGGCTTCAACACTGAAGCTTTCTTT. This codes for CASSRAGTGGFNTEAFF.

The V call is TRBV11-2, the J call TRBJ1-1; possibly TRBD1 for D (5 bases). The CDR3 is made up of 15 amino acids. V was clipped by 4 bases and J by 3 bases, with 15 bases between them. The germline V gene encodes CDR1 SGHAT and CDR2 FQNNGV. The CDR3 nucleotides read TGTGCCAGCAGCTCCCGGGGGAGGTGGGACACTGAAGCTTTCTTT. This encodes CASSSRGRWDTEAFF.

The gene calls are TRBV6-5 and TRBJ1-2, with D perhaps TRBD1 (5 bases). Trimming cost V 0 bases and J 4 bases, with 12 bases left between them. CDR1 and CDR2 from the germline V gene are MNHEY and SVGAGI. The CDR3 extends over 15 amino acids. The CDR3 bases are TGTGCCAGCAGTTACTCAGGAGGGGCCGGCTATGGCTACACCTTC. Translated: CASSYSGGAGYGYTF.

V and J are TRBV7-2 and TRBJ1-5, with D perhaps matching TRBD1 (5 bases). There are 12 residues in the CDR3. Germline CDR1 SGHTA, CDR2 FQGNSA. Trimming stripped 3 bases from V and 7 bases from J, with 7 bases between. As DNA, the CDR3 is TGTGCCAGCAGCTTTGGGGCCCAGCCCCAGCATTTT. It is translated as CASSFGAQPQHF.

V and J are TRBV7-2 and TRBJ2-7, with a possible D match to TRBD2 (6 bases). CDR3 length equals 14 residues. Germline-derived CDR1 and CDR2 are SGHTA and FQGNSA. Trimming removed 1 base from V and 3 bases from J, with 10 bases in between. The CDR3 DNA is TGTGCCAGCAGCTTAGGGCTGGGAGGCTACGAGCAGTACTTC. It codes for CASSLGLGGYEQYF.

The V call is TRBV7-9, the J call TRBJ1-2, with D perhaps matching TRBD1 (6 bases). Trimming removed 2 bases from V and 8 bases from J, with 24 bases in between. The CDR3 extends over 17 amino acids. CDR1 is SEHNR and CDR2 is FQNEAQ in the germline V gene (reference sequence). The CDR3 DNA reads TGTGCCAGCAGCTTACCCAATTTAAATCAGGGGACGAGCGGCTACACCTTC. Protein sequence: CASSLPNLNQGTSGYTF. Together with reference TRBV7-9 and TRBJ1-2, the CDR3 gives the full variable domain: DTGVSQNPRHKITKRGQNVTFRCDPISEHNRLYWYRQTLGQGPEFLTYFQNEAQLEKSRLLSDRFSAERPKGSFSTLEIQRTEQGDSAMYLCASSLPNLNQGTSGYTFGSGTRLTVV.

This clone was seen a handful of times. V is TRBV4-1 and J is TRBJ2-3; D gene ambiguous. This CDR3 comprises 13 residues. The germline CDR1 and CDR2 sequences are MGHRA and YSYEKL. Trimming stripped 1 base from V and 7 bases from J, with 9 bases between. CDR3 protein: CASSQVTPNTQYF. The CDR3 region has the DNA TGCGCCAGCAGCCAAGTAACACCCAATACGCAGTATTTT.

The rearrangement joins TRBV19 to TRBJ2-5, with a tentative D call TRBD2 (5 bases). Trimming left V 6 bases short and J 0 bases short, with 20 bases between. Per the germline V gene, CDR1 is LNHDA and CDR2 is SQIVND (reference sequence). The CDR3 covers 17 residues. This chain's CDR3 is CASSPSRASPYQETQYF. DNA for the CDR3: TGTGCCAGTAGCCCCTCGCGGGCCTCTCCGTACCAAGAGACCCAGTACTTC.

V gene TRBV19 combines with J gene TRBJ1-5, with D tentatively TRBD1 (5 bases). Trimming took 1 base from V and 0 from J, leaving 10 bases between them. Germline V gives CDR1 LNHDA, CDR2 SQIVND (reference sequence). The CDR3 totals 16 residues. The chain's CDR3 is CASSIVAGPSNQPQHF. The DNA for the CDR3 is TGTGCCAGTAGTATAGTCGCGGGACCTAGCAATCAGCCCCAGCATTTT.

The chain recombines TRBV4-1 with TRBJ1-5; D may be TRBD1 (5 bases). The CDR3 sequence is 14 residues long. Germline CDR1 reads MGHRA; CDR2 reads YSYEKL. V was trimmed by 1 base and J by 6 bases, leaving 10 bases between them. The CDR3 loop is CASSQGGGTQPQHF. CDR3 coding DNA: TGCGCCAGCAGCCAAGGTGGAGGGACTCAGCCCCAGCATTTT.

The chain uses TRBV19 and TRBJ2-5, with 7 bases aligning to TRBD2. This CDR3 spans 16 amino acids. V was pared by 4 bases and J by 3 bases, with 11 bases of the junction left unmatched. The germline V gene encodes CDR1 LNHDA and CDR2 SQIVND (reference sequence). CDR3 sequence: CASSTRAGLTKETQYF. CDR3 bases: TGTGCCAGTAGTACTCGAGCGGGGTTAACGAAAGAGACCCAGTACTTC.

The gene calls are TRBV12-5 and TRBJ1-5; 8 nucleotides match TRBD1. V shed 7 bases, J shed 6 bases, and the junction held 11 bases outside the gene matches. The CDR3 is made up of 15 amino acids. Germline lookup yields CDR1 LGHNT and CDR2 FRNRAP. Written as DNA, the CDR3 is TGTGCTAGTGCCGAGGACAGGGTGTGGGGTCAGCCCCAGCATTTT. Translation: CASAEDRVWGQPQHF.

The gene calls are TRBV2 and TRBJ2-3, with 10 bases that match TRBD1. The CDR3 has 15 amino acids. Germline lookup yields CDR1 SNHLY and CDR2 FYNNEI. V shed 4 bases, J shed 1 base, and the junction held 2 bases outside the gene matches. The CDR3 bases are TGTGCCAGCAGTGGGGACAGGGGCGGCACAGATACGCAGTATTTT. The encoded protein is CASSGDRGGTDTQYF.

Here the CDR3 DNA reads TGTGCCAGCAGCTTAGAGAAGCGGGGGATATACGAGCAGTACTTC. This codes for CASSLEKRGIYEQYF. The chain has TRBV7-2 and TRBJ2-7; TRBD2 aligns across 8 bases. Germline assignment: CDR1 SGHTA and CDR2 FQGNSA. The V gene end was trimmed by 1 base and the J gene end by 4 bases; junction bases not matched to a gene: 6. The CDR3 length is 15 residues.

The chain uses TRBV6-4 and TRBJ2-7; D is uncertain. Germline assignment: CDR1 MRHNA and CDR2 SNTAGT. V was trimmed by 6 bases and J by 1 base, leaving 10 bases between them. CDR3 size: 13 residues. CDR3 amino acids: CASSPDISYEQYF. The CDR3 DNA follows: TGTGCCAGCAGCCCTGACATTTCCTACGAGCAGTACTTC.

The rearrangement joins TRBV2 to TRBJ2-1, with 7 bases fitting TRBD2. The germline V gene has CDR1 SNHLY and CDR2 FYNNEI. The J segment lost 7 bases and the V segment lost 10 bases, leaving 4 bases of the junction unmatched. The CDR3 spans 11 residues. CDR3 residues: CATVSGNEQFF. The CDR3 bases are TGTGCCACCGTTAGCGGGAATGAGCAGTTCTTC.

V is TRBV7-9 and J is TRBJ2-3, with 7 bases that match TRBD2. The CDR3 runs to 16 residues. V lost 3 bases to trimming and J lost 0 bases; unmatched junction nucleotides: 6. Germline assignment: CDR1 SEHNR and CDR2 FQNEAQ (reference sequence). The CDR3 region has the DNA TGTGCCAGCAGCTTCTCTGGAGCGGGGAGCACAGATACGCAGTATTTT. The encoded protein is CASSFSGAGSTDTQYF.